These T cell receptor beta chains were read from a single sample in a study of blood T cell repertoires in COVID-19. The assay was immunoSEQ multiplex PCR, and TCRdb's table has in-frame clones only and misses some. Of fewer than 700,000 clones listed, roughly 89% were seen once; the top ten hold around 7.8%. Material: peripheral blood. The receptors were sampled from a woman in her 50s with COVID-19, enrolled during active disease. CDR3s include the opening cysteine and the closing phenylalanine or tryptophan. The order of the fields is clone size, D gene, V gene, J gene, CDR3 protein, CDR3 DNA. A D gene is named only where the DNA matches it firmly. Clone sizes are given selectively: once, few, many, or a class where the clone is expanded.

>-|-|TRBV9|TRBJ1-4
CASSVAWGGTTNEKLFF
TGTGCCAGCAGCGTAGCGTGGGGAGGCACAACTAATGAAAAACTGTTTTTT
>-|-|TRBV10-2|TRBJ2-7
CASSESSWYSSYEQYF
TGCGCCAGCAGTGAGTCGTCATGGTACAGCTCCTACGAGCAGTACTTC
>-|TRBD1|TRBV5-1|TRBJ1-4
CASSPGQGPEKLFF
TGCGCCAGCAGCCCTGGACAGGGGCCCGAAAAACTGTTTTTT
>-|-|TRBV5-4|TRBJ1-2
CASSLELSYGYTF
TGTGCCAGCAGCTTGGAACTCTCCTATGGCTACACCTTC
>-|-|TRBV6-6|TRBJ2-2
CASSLIRDGELFF
TGTGCCAGCAGTTTGATCCGGGACGGGGAGCTGTTTTTT
>-|TRBD1|TRBV2|TRBJ1-2
CASSQEHTGDGYTF
TGTGCCAGCAGCCAGGAACATACAGGGGATGGCTACACCTTC
>-|TRBD1|TRBV9|TRBJ1-1
CASSGDRRNTEAFF
TGTGCCAGCAGCGGGGACAGAAGGAACACTGAAGCTTTCTTT
>-|TRBD1|TRBV18|TRBJ1-6
CASSPMGQGLSPLHF
TGTGCCAGCTCACCGATGGGACAGGGCCTTTCACCCCTCCACTTT
>-|-|TRBV19|TRBJ1-2
CASSGSAGRGYTF
TGTGCCAGTAGTGGATCGGCAGGTCGCGGCTACACCTTC
>once|TRBD1|TRBV7-3|TRBJ1-1
CASSLAGQGADEAFF
TGTGCCAGCAGCTTAGCAGGACAGGGGGCGGATGAAGCTTTCTTT
>-|-|TRBV6-5|TRBJ2-2
CASRGGDGELFF
TGTGCCAGCAGAGGGGGGGACGGGGAGCTGTTTTTT
>-|-|TRBV7-3|TRBJ2-1
CASSAFPAGPGNEQFF
TGTGCCAGCAGCGCCTTTCCAGCGGGCCCAGGCAATGAGCAGTTCTTC
>once|TRBD2|TRBV6-5|TRBJ2-3
CASSLAGSTDTQYF
TGTGCCAGCAGCCTAGCGGGCTCCACAGATACGCAGTATTTT
>-|TRBD1|TRBV6-5|TRBJ1-6
CASLGQGSSPLHF
TGTGCCAGCTTGGGACAGGGAAGTTCACCCCTCCACTTT
>-|TRBD2|TRBV4-1|TRBJ2-2
CASSIGAGVLSELFF
TGCGCCAGCAGCATTGGGGCGGGGGTGCTGAGCGAGCTGTTTTTT
>-|-|TRBV19|TRBJ1-6
CATASGSNYNSPLHF
TGTGCCACCGCCTCGGGGTCCAACTATAATTCACCCCTCCACTTT
>-|-|TRBV30|TRBJ2-1
CAWSVLGWYNEQFF
TGTGCCTGGAGTGTACTCGGGTGGTACAATGAGCAGTTCTTC
>-|TRBD1|TRBV24-1|TRBJ1-2
CATSDPLTGKDYTF
TGTGCCACCAGTGACCCGCTGACAGGGAAGGACTACACCTTC
>-|-|TRBV5-1|TRBJ1-4
CASSDPGPTGNEKLFF
TGCGCCAGCAGCGATCCCGGGCCCACAGGGAATGAAAAACTGTTTTTT
>few|TRBD1|TRBV6-5|TRBJ1-1
CASSSSGQVVAEAFF
TGTGCCAGCAGCAGCTCGGGACAGGTCGTCGCTGAAGCTTTCTTT
>few|-|TRBV3-1/TRBV3-2|TRBJ1-1
CASARSLLTNTEAFF
TGTGCCAGCGCGAGGTCCCTCCTTACGAACACTGAAGCTTTCTTT
>-|TRBD2|TRBV5-6|TRBJ2-3
CASSLGLAGDTQYF
TGTGCCAGCAGCCTAGGACTAGCGGGGGATACGCAGTATTTT
>-|TRBD1|TRBV28|TRBJ2-1
CASSTSWDRGRWSYNEQFF
TGTGCCAGCAGTACCTCATGGGACAGGGGGCGGTGGTCCTACAATGAGCAGTTCTTC
>-|-|TRBV23-1|TRBJ1-4
CASSQAPGQRLFF
TGCGCCAGCAGTCAAGCGCCGGGACAAAGACTGTTTTTT